The T cell receptor beta chain under discussion was sequenced for a study of tumor-infiltrating lymphocytes in primary liver carcinoma. Overall study: Those enrolled were patients of both sexes, who were aged 30 to 69 years. Tumor lesions were T1-T3 N0M0 and spanned roughly 4.2 to 11 cm.

From around 18-30 mg of unsorted bulk tissue, DNA and RNA were co-extracted together. Note on this clonotype: Its antigen is not identified. At one of its ends the junction is not consistent with the germline gene, which may arise from a read error.

A constant-region primer primed TCR beta cDNA synthesis from about 530 ng of total RNA. Each TCR beta library was derived from three nested multiplex PCR rounds that employed slightly modified ARM-PCR. TCRdb reprocessed the multiplex PCR reads via MiXCR and lists one record per CDR3 protein. This sample has 90,000 to 100,000 distinct CDR3 sequences, with about 70% found just once. Whole-study results and caveats: A fraction of only about 7-25% of top clones appeared in all five tumor regions. The overlap of tumor-adjacent and tumor-blood pairs was smaller than that of tumor region pairs.

The sequenced sample was liver tumor tissue from sampling region 5. Subset here: tumor region T5, tumor centre. This receptor was identified in a woman aged 55-69 years with primary liver carcinoma and hepatitis B virus infection.

CDR3 sequence reads: CTSSSEGGVWRATTQYF. CDR3 nucleotide sequence: TGTACCAGCAGCTCTGAAGGGGGTGTTTGGAGGGCAACGACCCAGTACTTC. The V call is TRBV11-2, the J call TRBJ2-5, with D perhaps matching TRBD1 or TRBD2 (6 bases each). From germline, CDR1 is SGHAT and CDR2 FQNNGV. The CDR3 runs to 17 residues.